The 9 T cell receptor beta chains below come from one sample, sequenced in a study of T cell responses to AZD1222 COVID-19 vaccine. TCRdb's copy holds only in-frame clones and misses some; the assay was immunoSEQ multiplex PCR. This sample's table has around 140,000 clones. Sequencing was carried out using peripheral blood. All receptors derive from an adult in good health.

The V gene is TRBV6-1, the J gene TRBJ1-4, with D maybe TRBD1 (5 bases). Germline V gene sequence: CDR1 MNHNS, CDR2 SASEGT. The CDR3 sequence is 13 residues long. Trimming pared 3 bases from V and 16 bases from J, leaving 18 bases between. CDR3 sequence: CASSDLRGGYRFF. For the CDR3, the DNA is TGTGCCAGCAGTGATCTCCGGGGGGGTTATCGGTTTTTT.

This chain uses TRBV30 with TRBJ1-4; 10 bases line up with TRBD1. J was trimmed by 7 bases and V by 8 bases; bases with no gene match: 10. Germline V gene lookup returns CDR1 GTSNPN and CDR2 SVGIG (reference sequence). CDR3 length: 14 residues. The CDR3 here is CASEDRGLSEKLFF. CDR3 sequence (DNA): TGTGCCAGCGAAGACAGGGGGCTGAGTGAAAAACTGTTTTTT.

The chain carries TRBV6-5 and TRBJ1-3; 8 nucleotides align to TRBD1. Germline loops: CDR1 MNHEY, CDR2 SVGAGI. With V trimmed by 5 bases and J by 4 bases, 7 bases remained unmatched. This CDR3 comprises 15 residues. The CDR3 DNA follows: TGTGCCAGCAGTACTGCCGGGACAGGCGGAAACACCATATATTTT. Residues: CASSTAGTGGNTIYF.

J is TRBJ1-6 and V is TRBV5-4; possibly TRBD1 for D (6 bases). V shed 4 bases and J shed 7 bases, with 15 bases lying between them. This CDR3 spans 15 amino acids. Germline values: CDR1 SGHNT, CDR2 YYREEE (reference sequence). CDR3 nucleotides: TGTGCCAGCAGCCTACGGACAGAAGGAAATTCACCCCTCCACTTT. Its translation is CASSLRTEGNSPLHF.

The rearrangement links TRBV2 to TRBJ1-2; D not resolved. Trimming cost V 6 bases and J 3 bases, with 26 bases left between them. The CDR3 sequence is 18 residues long. Per germline, CDR1 SNHLY and CDR2 FYNNEI. The CDR3 sequence is CASSFQKGRMRGDYGYTF. DNA of the CDR3: TGTGCCAGCAGCTTCCAGAAAGGCCGGATGCGGGGTGACTATGGCTACACCTTC.

V gene TRBV5-1 combines with J gene TRBJ2-2, with no clear D. Trimming pared 1 base from V and 7 bases from J, leaving 2 bases between. Germline CDR1 is SGHRS and CDR2 is YFSETQ. The CDR3 contains 11 residues. CDR3 in DNA: TGCGCCAGCAGCTTGATCGGGGAGCTGTTTTTT. Residues: CASSLIGELFF.

The chain links TRBV11-2 to TRBJ1-2; D unresolved. The CDR3 totals 15 residues. Deletions cut 4 bases from V and 1 base from J, with 13 bases between. The V gene's germline CDR1 is SGHAT and CDR2 FQNNGV. CDR3 sequence: CASSSRTQLNYGYTF. The CDR3 nucleotides read TGTGCCAGCAGCTCGCGTACTCAGCTTAACTATGGCTACACCTTC.

The rearrangement links TRBV5-1 to TRBJ1-6; 8 bases line up with TRBD1. The CDR3 totals 19 residues. Unmatched junction bases numbered 18, after V lost 0 bases and J lost 10 bases. The germline gives CDR1 SGHRS, CDR2 YFSETQ. CDR3: CASSLAQGAGGFLGSPLHF. The CDR3 DNA sequence: TGCGCCAGCAGCTTGGCCCAGGGGGCAGGGGGCTTCCTGGGATCACCCCTCCACTTT.

V and J are TRBV6-2 or TRBV6-3 and TRBJ2-7; 14 bases match TRBD2. J was trimmed by 5 bases and V by 6 bases; bases with no gene match: 15. CDR1 MNHEY and CDR2 SVGEGT come from the germline V gene. CDR3 length: 18 residues. CDR3 region: CASSQTSGGAFSSDEQYF. CDR3 nucleotides: TGTGCCAGCAGCCAGACTAGCGGGGGGGCCTTTTCGTCGGACGAGCAGTACTTC.